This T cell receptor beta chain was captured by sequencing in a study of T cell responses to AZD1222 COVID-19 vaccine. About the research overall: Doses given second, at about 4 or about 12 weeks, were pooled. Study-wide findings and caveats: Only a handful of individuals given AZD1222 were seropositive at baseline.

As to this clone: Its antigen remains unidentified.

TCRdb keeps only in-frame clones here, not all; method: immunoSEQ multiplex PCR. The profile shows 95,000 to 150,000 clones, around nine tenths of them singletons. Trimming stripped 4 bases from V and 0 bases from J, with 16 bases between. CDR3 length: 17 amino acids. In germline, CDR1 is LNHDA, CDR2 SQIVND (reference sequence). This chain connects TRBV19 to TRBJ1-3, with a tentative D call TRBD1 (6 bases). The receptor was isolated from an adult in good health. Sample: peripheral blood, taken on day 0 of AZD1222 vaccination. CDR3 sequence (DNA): TGTGCCAGTAGTAAATGGGGGGCCTCGAGCTCTGGAAACACCATATATTTT. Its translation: CASSKWGASSSGNTIYF.